The rows below give T cell receptor beta chains drawn from one sample of a study of blood T cell repertoires in COVID-19. This table comes from immunoSEQ multiplex PCR, and its TCRdb copy is limited to in-frame clones, with some not included. The sample records roughly 160,000 clones, approximately 91% being singletons. Sample: peripheral blood. Receptors originate from a man between 18 and 35 years old with COVID-19, enrolled during active disease. CDR3s include the opening cysteine and the closing phenylalanine or tryptophan. Fields, in order: V gene, J gene, CDR3 protein.

TRBV7-6	TRBJ2-1	CASSLVVGGRAYNEQFF
TRBV2	TRBJ2-7	CASRATGDYEQYF
TRBV5-6	TRBJ2-7	CASSHGQGRLSLTYEQYF
TRBV2	TRBJ2-3	CASSDGQSHTDTQYF
TRBV27	TRBJ2-3	CASRTGSADTQYF
TRBV28	TRBJ2-7	CASSAGAGWSYEQYF
TRBV7-2	TRBJ1-1	CASSIRTVFTEAFF
TRBV27	TRBJ1-1	CASSLSAGNAFF
TRBV11-2	TRBJ2-1	CASSARQGHPYNEQFF
TRBV28	TRBJ1-2	CASKPPEGGYGYTF
TRBV11-2	TRBJ1-1	CASSLDRDTEAFF
TRBV11-2	TRBJ1-2	CASSVDRGSLGYTF
TRBV5-5	TRBJ2-3	CASGQSTDTQYF
TRBV5-6	TRBJ1-1	CASTPGQGFLGEAFF